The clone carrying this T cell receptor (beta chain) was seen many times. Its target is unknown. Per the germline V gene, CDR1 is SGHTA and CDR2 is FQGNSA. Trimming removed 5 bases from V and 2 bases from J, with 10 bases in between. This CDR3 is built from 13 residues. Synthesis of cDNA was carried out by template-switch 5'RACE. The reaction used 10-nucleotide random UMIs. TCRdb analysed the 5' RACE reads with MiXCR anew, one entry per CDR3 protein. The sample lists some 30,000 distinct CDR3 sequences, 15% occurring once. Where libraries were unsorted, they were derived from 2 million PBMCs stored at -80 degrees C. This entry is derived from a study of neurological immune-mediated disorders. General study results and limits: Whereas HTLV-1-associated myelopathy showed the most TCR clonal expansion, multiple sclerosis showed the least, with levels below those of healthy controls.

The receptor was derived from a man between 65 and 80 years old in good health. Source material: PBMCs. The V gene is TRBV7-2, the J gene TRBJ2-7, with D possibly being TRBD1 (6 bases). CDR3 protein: CASSRDNTYEQYF. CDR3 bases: TGTGCCAGCAGCCGGGACAATACCTACGAGCAGTACTTC.